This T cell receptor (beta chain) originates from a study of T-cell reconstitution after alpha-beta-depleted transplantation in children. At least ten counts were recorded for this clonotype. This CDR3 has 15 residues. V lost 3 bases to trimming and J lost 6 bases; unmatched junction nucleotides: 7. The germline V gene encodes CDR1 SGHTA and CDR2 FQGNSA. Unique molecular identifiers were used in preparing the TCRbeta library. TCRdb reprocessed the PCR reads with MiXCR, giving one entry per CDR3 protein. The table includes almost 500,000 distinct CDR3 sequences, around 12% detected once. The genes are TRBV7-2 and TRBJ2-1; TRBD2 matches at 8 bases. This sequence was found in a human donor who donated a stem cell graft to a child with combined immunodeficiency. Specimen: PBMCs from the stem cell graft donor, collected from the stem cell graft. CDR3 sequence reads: CASSFSGLVGNEQFF. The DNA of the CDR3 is TGTGCCAGCAGCTTTTCGGGACTAGTCGGCAATGAGCAGTTCTTC. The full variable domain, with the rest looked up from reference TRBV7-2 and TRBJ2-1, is GAGVSQSPSNKVTEKGKDVELRCDPISGHTALYWYRQSLGQGLEFLIYFQGNSAPDKSGLPSDRFSAERTGGSVSTLTIQRTQQEDSAVYLCASSFSGLVGNEQFFGPGTRLTVL.